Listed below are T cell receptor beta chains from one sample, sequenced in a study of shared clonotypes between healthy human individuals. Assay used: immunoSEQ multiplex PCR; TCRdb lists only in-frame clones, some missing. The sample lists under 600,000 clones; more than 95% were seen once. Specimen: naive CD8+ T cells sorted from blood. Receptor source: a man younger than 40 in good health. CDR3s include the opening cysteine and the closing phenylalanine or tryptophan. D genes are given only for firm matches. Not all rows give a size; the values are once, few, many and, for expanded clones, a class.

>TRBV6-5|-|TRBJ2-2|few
TGTGCCAGCAGTTCCCCCGGTAGGCACACCGGGGAGCTGTTTTTT
CASSSPGRHTGELFF
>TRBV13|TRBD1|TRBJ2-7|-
TGTGCCAGCAGCTTAGCTCCTGACAGGGCTTACGAGCAGTACTTC
CASSLAPDRAYEQYF
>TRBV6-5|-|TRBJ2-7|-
TGTGCCAGCAGTTACTCCCAGGGACCTCCCTACGAGCAGTACTTC
CASSYSQGPPYEQYF
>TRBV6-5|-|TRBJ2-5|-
TGTGCCAGCAGTTACTCGCCTGCAGCTCAAGAGACCCAGTACTTC
CASSYSPAAQETQYF
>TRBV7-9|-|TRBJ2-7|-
TGTGCCAGCGCCTGGGCTCCCTACGAGCAGTACTTC
CASAWAPYEQYF
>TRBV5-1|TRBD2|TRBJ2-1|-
TGCGCCAGCAGCCGCGGGAGTACTGAGCAGTTCTTC
CASSRGSTEQFF
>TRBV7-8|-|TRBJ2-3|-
TGTGCCAGCAGCTTGAGGGCCCTCGGGAGAAGCTCCACAGATACGCAGTATTTT
CASSLRALGRSSTDTQYF
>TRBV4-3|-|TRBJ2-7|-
TGCGCCAGCAGCCAGACCTGGTCAGGGGAGCAGTACTTC
CASSQTWSGEQYF
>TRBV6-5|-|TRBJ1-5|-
TGTGCCAGCGGCTTGGTTGGGCCCCAGCATTTT
CASGLVGPQHF
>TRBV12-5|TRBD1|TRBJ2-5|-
TGTGCTAGTGCCAAGACAGGGGACCAAGAGACCCAGTACTTC
CASAKTGDQETQYF
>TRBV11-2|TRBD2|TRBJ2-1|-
TGTGCCAGCAGCTTAGATAGGGGCGTATCGGTTAATGCGGGGGATAATGAGCAGTTCTTC
CASSLDRGVSVNAGDNEQFF
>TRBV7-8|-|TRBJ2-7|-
TGTGCCAGCAGCTCGCCAACAGGGACCTACGAGCAGTACTTC
CASSSPTGTYEQYF
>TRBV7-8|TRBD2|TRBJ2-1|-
TGTGCCAGCAGCTTAACTAGGATGCGGCGGGAGAGTTACAATGAGCAGTTCTTC
CASSLTRMRRESYNEQFF
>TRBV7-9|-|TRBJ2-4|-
TGTGCCAGCAGCCAAACCCAGGGCTCGCATACGGCCAAAAACATTCAGTACTTC
CASSQTQGSHTAKNIQYF
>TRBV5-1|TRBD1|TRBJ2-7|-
TGCGCCAGCAGCCTAGGACAGGTTTCGTACGAGCAGTACTTC
CASSLGQVSYEQYF
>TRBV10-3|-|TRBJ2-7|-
TGTGCCATCAGTGACCTCAGCTCCTACGAGCAGTACTTC
CAISDLSSYEQYF
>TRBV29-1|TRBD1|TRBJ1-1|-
TGCAGCGTTATCCTTCGGGACAGGTCCGAGGCGTACATGAACACTGAAGCTTTCTTT
CSVILRDRSEAYMNTEAFF
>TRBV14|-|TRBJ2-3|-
TGTGCCAGCAGCCTCAGAAGGACCACAGATACGCAGTATTTT
CASSLRRTTDTQYF
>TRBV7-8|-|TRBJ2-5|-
TGTGCCAGCAGCTTTCTATTAGAGACCCAGTACTTC
CASSFLLETQYF
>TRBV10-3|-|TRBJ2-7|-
TGTGCCATCAAGGATGGGGTCAACGAGCAGTACTTC
CAIKDGVNEQYF
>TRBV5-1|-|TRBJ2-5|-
TGCGCCAGCAGCTTGGAGCCGGGGGCGAAGACCCAGTACTTC
CASSLEPGAKTQYF
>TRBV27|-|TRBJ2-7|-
TGTGCCAGCGGCCTGTATGAGAGGGAGCAGTACTTC
CASGLYEREQYF
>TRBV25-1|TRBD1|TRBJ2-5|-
TGTGCCAGCAGTGCCACCGGGACAGGGCTCGACGGAACCCAGTACTTC
CASSATGTGLDGTQYF
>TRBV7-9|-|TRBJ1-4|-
TGTGCCAGCAGCTCGCCTACGGAGACAACTAATGAAAAACTGTTTTTT
CASSSPTETTNEKLFF
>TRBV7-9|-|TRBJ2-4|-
TGTGCCAGCAGCTTTACCCAGGGTCCCAAAAACATTCAGTACTTC
CASSFTQGPKNIQYF
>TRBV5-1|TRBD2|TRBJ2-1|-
TGCGCCAGCAGCTTGTTGATCCTAGCGGGAGGCCCGTCGGGGAATGAGCAGTTCTTC
CASSLLILAGGPSGNEQFF
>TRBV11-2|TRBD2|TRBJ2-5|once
TGTGCCAGCAGCCCCCATTTTTTAGCGGGTTATCAAGAGACCCAGTACTTC
CASSPHFLAGYQETQYF
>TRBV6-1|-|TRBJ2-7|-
TGTGCCAGCAGTGTTAACAGCCCCTACGAGCAGTACTTC
CASSVNSPYEQYF